The 22 T cell receptor beta chains given below trace back to one sample, sequenced in a study of Ad26.COV2.S vaccination and SARS-CoV-2 variants (dated by TCRdb to 2020 to 2023). According to the study, the label for this sample's time point signals: individuals recovered from natural SARS-CoV-2 infection. Library preparation used the immunoSEQ multiplex PCR assay. The source is immuneACCESS, and TCRdb retained only in-frame sequences with V and J called. Part of the clones is not carried over; for the studies checked, unresolved V genes explain less than half of this, and the remainder is unexplained. The table for this sample lists over 110,000 clones; roughly 89% of them were counted only once. Of the sample, 5% is held by the ten largest clones. The material sequenced was peripheral blood, taken after recovery from COVID-19. These receptors were collected from a human donor who had recovered from COVID-19.

This clone was seen a few times. V is TRBV6-5 and J is TRBJ1-1; possibly TRBD1 for D (6 bases). Looked up from germline, CDR1 is MNHEY and CDR2 is SVGAGI. V was cut by 5 bases and J by 1 base, with 8 bases left in between. CDR3 length: 13 residues. CDR3 in DNA: TGTGCCAGCAGTCCACAGGGGAACACTGAAGCTTTCTTT. This encodes CASSPQGNTEAFF.

The chain recombines TRBV7-4 with TRBJ1-5; TRBD1 matches 9 bases. V lost 1 base and J lost 6; bases outside the gene matches: 10. The CDR3 sequence is 17 residues long. The germline V gene encodes CDR1 SGHVT and CDR2 SQSDAQ. CDR3 nucleotide sequence: TGTGCCAGCAGCTTAGACAGGGGGCGAACGTTTGGTCAGCCCCAGCATTTT. Translating it yields CASSLDRGRTFGQPQHF.

The chain has TRBV18 and TRBJ2-3, with a possible D match to TRBD1 (6 bases). CDR3 size: 17 residues. Per germline, CDR1 KGHSH and CDR2 LQKENI. V lost 2 bases and J 2 bases, leaving 17 bases between the germline ends. The CDR3 DNA is TGTGCCAGCTCACCAGTATCCCAGGGGACCCACACAGATACGCAGTATTTT. Encoded protein: CASSPVSQGTHTDTQYF.

V gene TRBV7-2 combines with J gene TRBJ2-6; 7 bases line up with TRBD2. The CDR3 length is 19 residues. Germline lookup yields CDR1 SGHTA and CDR2 FQGNSA. V was clipped by 1 base and J by 0 bases; unmatched bases: 9. The CDR3, as DNA: TGTGCCAGCAGCTTAGGCTCTAGCGGAAGGCACTCTGGGGCCAACGTCCTGACTTTC. It translates to CASSLGSSGRHSGANVLTF.

The CDR3 DNA sequence: TGCAGCGTTGAAGGCCACAGCCAAGAGACCCAGTACTTC. Protein: CSVEGHSQETQYF. The V and J genes are TRBV29-1 and TRBJ2-5; D remains ambiguous. Germline lookup yields CDR1 SQVTM and CDR2 ANQGSEA. Trimming removed 1 base from V and 1 base from J, with 7 bases in between. This CDR3 comprises 13 residues. Full variable domain (outside the CDR3, taken from reference TRBV29-1 and TRBJ2-5): SAVISQKPSRDICQRGTSLTIQCQVDSQVTMMFWYRQQPGQSLTLIATANQGSEATYESGFVIDKFPISRPNLTFSTLTVSNMSPEDSSIYLCSVEGHSQETQYFGPGTRLLVL.

The chain combines TRBV7-9 with TRBJ2-5, with a possible D match to TRBD2 (7 bases). The CDR3 covers 14 residues. Germline V CDR1 and CDR2: SEHNR, FQNEAQ (reference sequence). Trimming pared 5 bases from V and 5 bases from J, leaving 15 bases between. CDR3 amino acids: CASSLSGGRETQYF. The CDR3 nucleotides are TGTGCCAGCAGCCTCTCGGGGGGCCGGGAGACCCAGTACTTC.

V and J are TRBV7-6 and TRBJ2-5; D gene ambiguous. The CDR3 loop spans 15 amino acids. V was shortened by 2 bases and J by 7 bases, with 17 bases between the two germline ends. Germline V gives CDR1 SGHVS, CDR2 FNYEAQ. The CDR3 sequence: CASSLLARPDGTQYF. CDR3 DNA sequence: TGTGCCAGCAGCTTACTGGCCCGACCTGATGGGACCCAGTACTTC.

This rearrangement joins TRBV10-3 to TRBJ1-5, with 8 bases lining up with TRBD1. This CDR3 is built from 16 residues. CDR1 ENHRY and CDR2 SYGVKD come from the germline V gene. J was trimmed by 8 bases and V by 0 bases; bases with no gene match: 9. In nucleotides, the CDR3 is TGTGCCATCAGTGAGTCGTGGCAGGGGGCAGGTAAGCCCCAGCATTTT. Protein product: CAISESWQGAGKPQHF.

This clone was observed a handful of times. This sequence joins TRBV12-3 or TRBV12-4 and TRBJ1-4; TRBD1 agrees at 8 bases. This CDR3 spans 13 amino acids. V lost 6 bases, J lost 7 bases, and 4 bases stayed unmatched. For the CDR3, the DNA is TGTGCCAGCAGCCCAGGGGGCTCTGAAAAACTGTTTTTT. Translating gives CASSPGGSEKLFF.

CDR3: CATSRGRGYEQYF. CDR3 sequence (DNA): TGTGCCACCAGCAGAGGTCGGGGTTACGAGCAGTACTTC. The chain recombines TRBV15 with TRBJ2-7, with D maybe TRBD2 (5 bases). With 1 base removed from V and 4 bases from J, the gap between germline ends came to 8 bases. CDR3 size: 13 residues. Germline V gene data show CDR1 as LNHNV and CDR2 as YYDKDF (reference sequence).

The gene calls are TRBV30 and TRBJ1-3, with D unclear. This CDR3 region has 13 residues. Between the trimmed V and J ends, which lost 4 bases and 0 bases, there was a span of 7 bases. Looked up from germline, CDR1 is GTSNPN and CDR2 is SVGIG (reference sequence). The CDR3: CAWTVLSGNTIYF. The CDR3 nucleotides read TGTGCCTGGACAGTGCTCTCTGGAAACACCATATATTTT. Full variable domain (outside the CDR3, taken from reference TRBV30 and TRBJ1-3): SQTIHQWPATLVQPVGSPLSLECTVEGTSNPNLYWYRQAAGRGLQLLFYSVGIGQISSEVPQNLSASRPQDRQFILSSKKLLLSDSGFYLCAWTVLSGNTIYFGEGSWLTVV.

This clone was detected only once. CDR3 amino acids: CASSWGVGHDTQYF. The CDR3 coding sequence is TGCGCCAGCAGCTGGGGGGTGGGCCATGATACGCAGTATTTT. This chain links TRBV5-1 with TRBJ2-3; maybe TRBD2 (6 bases). Trimming took 3 bases from V and 6 from J, leaving 14 bases between them. Germline V CDR1 and CDR2: SGHRS, YFSETQ. The CDR3 is 14 residues long. The entire variable domain, with the rest obtained from reference TRBV5-1 and TRBJ2-3, is as follows: KAGVTQTPRYLIKTRGQQVTLSCSPISGHRSVSWYQQTPGQGLQFLFEYFSETQRNKGNFPGRFSGRQFSNSRSEMNVSTLELGDSALYLCASSWGVGHDTQYFGPGTRLTVL.

The chain recombines TRBV7-8 with TRBJ1-5, with D perhaps matching TRBD1 (6 bases). Trimming cost V 2 bases and J 6 bases, with 14 bases left between them. The germline V gene encodes CDR1 SGHVS and CDR2 FQNEAQ. CDR3 length: 15 amino acids. CDR3 residues: CASSLLGGGGQPQHF. The DNA of the CDR3 is TGTGCCAGCAGCTTATTGGGGGGAGGGGGTCAGCCCCAGCATTTT.

The chain combines TRBV18 with TRBJ2-1; possible D gene TRBD1, 6 bases. V was trimmed by 2 bases and J by 9 bases, leaving 17 bases between them. The CDR3 is made up of 15 amino acids. Germline assignment: CDR1 KGHSH and CDR2 LQKENI. As DNA, the CDR3 is TGTGCCAGCTCACCAGGTAGTGCAGGGGCTGGTGAGCAGTTCTTC. This translates into CASSPGSAGAGEQFF.

V usage is TRBV2 and J usage is TRBJ1-3, with 11 bases identical to TRBD1. The V gene end was trimmed by 3 bases and the J gene end by 3 bases; junction bases not matched to a gene: 1. Germline CDR1 reads SNHLY; CDR2 reads FYNNEI. This CDR3 is built from 15 residues. The CDR3 region has the DNA TGTGCCAGCAGTGAGGACAGGGGGCATGGAAACACCATATATTTT. Amino acid sequence: CASSEDRGHGNTIYF.

The chain joins TRBV18 to TRBJ2-3; no firm D call. The ends were cut back, 0 bases at V and 0 bases at J, with 10 bases in the middle. The CDR3 is 16 residues long. The germline CDR1 and CDR2 sequences are KGHSH and LQKENI. CDR3 coding DNA: TGTGCCAGCTCACCACCGTTCGGACGTAGCACAGATACGCAGTATTTT. Its protein is CASSPPFGRSTDTQYF.

The V gene is TRBV7-9, the J gene TRBJ1-2; D unclear. V lost 1 base and J 5 bases, leaving 5 bases between the germline ends. Germline V gene lookup returns CDR1 SEHNR and CDR2 FQNEAQ (reference sequence). The CDR3 covers 12 residues. The CDR3 reads CASSLGEYGYTF. The CDR3 nucleotides are TGTGCCAGCAGCTTAGGGGAATATGGCTACACCTTC. The variable domain in full, with the rest retrieved from reference TRBV7-9 and TRBJ1-2, is DTGVSQNPRHKITKRGQNVTFRCDPISEHNRLYWYRQTLGQGPEFLTYFQNEAQLEKSRLLSDRFSAERPKGSFSTLEIQRTEQGDSAMYLCASSLGEYGYTFGSGTRLTVV.

The V gene is TRBV7-6, the J gene TRBJ1-1; the D is unclear. CDR1 is SGHVS and CDR2 is FNYEAQ in the germline V gene. The CDR3 spans 15 residues. Trimming removed 1 base from V and 5 bases from J, with 14 bases in between. DNA of the CDR3: TGTGCCAGCAGCTTAGGATCAGGTCGGGTAACTGAAGCTTTCTTT. It is translated as CASSLGSGRVTEAFF.

The genes are TRBV29-1 and TRBJ2-3; 10 positions match TRBD1. Looked up from germline, CDR1 is SQVTM and CDR2 is ANQGSEA. With V trimmed by 3 bases and J by 2 bases, 8 bases remained unmatched. The length of the CDR3 is 16 residues. DNA of the CDR3: TGCAGCGTTGAGGGACAGGGGATAAGGACCACAGATACGCAGTATTTT. Protein: CSVEGQGIRTTDTQYF.

This clone was recorded only once. The rearrangement joins TRBV19 to TRBJ2-7; 9 bases map to TRBD1. Germline V gives CDR1 LNHDA, CDR2 SQIVND (reference sequence). The CDR3 is 14 residues long. The V and J ends lost 3 bases and 2 bases, in that order; junction bases with no gene match: 2. The CDR3 bases are TGTGCCAGTAGTATCGGGACAGGGCCCTACGAGCAGTACTTC. Translated: CASSIGTGPYEQYF.

V gene TRBV7-8 combines with J gene TRBJ2-1, with a tentative D call TRBD1 (6 bases). V was cut by 5 bases and J by 3 bases, with 8 bases left in between. The CDR3 contains 13 residues. Germline V gives CDR1 SGHVS, CDR2 FQNEAQ. CDR3: CASSPQGYNEQFF. The DNA of the CDR3 is TGTGCCAGCAGCCCACAGGGCTACAATGAGCAGTTCTTC.

The chain carries TRBV11-2 and TRBJ2-5, with TRBD2 matching 15 bases. V was clipped by 5 bases and J by 3 bases; unmatched bases: 13. Germline-derived CDR1 and CDR2 are SGHAT and FQNNGV. The length of the CDR3 is 19 residues. The CDR3 reads CASSAPGLAGGLAEETQYF. The CDR3 nucleotides read TGTGCCAGCAGCGCCCCGGGACTAGCGGGGGGCCTAGCAGAAGAGACCCAGTACTTC.